This TCR beta chain was found in a study of shared clonotypes between healthy human individuals. Repertoires were generated with immunoSEQ multiplex PCR, while TCRdb's copy carries only in-frame clones and drops some. The data contain fewer than 600,000 clones, roughly 79% of them singletons. This CDR3 spans 15 amino acids. Germline CDR1 reads PRHDT; CDR2 reads FYEKMQ (reference sequence). Deletions cut 0 bases from V and 1 base from J, with 10 bases between. Unsorted samples drew genomic DNA from tens of millions of PBMCs. The sequence came from a woman aged 40 to 55 in good health. Some clones in this sample may be carry-over from other donors' samples. The V call is TRBV13, the J call TRBJ2-7, with unresolved D. The sample was PBMCs. The chain's CDR3 is CASSLGRVGSYEQYF. CDR3 DNA: TGTGCCAGCAGCTTAGGGCGAGTGGGGTCCTACGAGCAGTACTTC.